This is a list of T cell receptor beta chains from one sample in a study of blood T cells in healthy people across ages. Each CDR3 protein is one row after TCRdb ran MiXCR on the 5' RACE reads. Of roughly 1,800,000 distinct CDR3 sequences listed, around 48% are singletons. The specimen was blood. The receptors originated from a woman aged 40 to 49 in good health. Each CDR3 is given with its conserved first and last residue. The D gene is left open where the match is weak. Size is stated for part of the rows, as once, few or many counts, or as a class when the clone is expanded.

>TRBJ2-3|TRBD2|few|TRBV4-2
CASSQTSGGASTDTQYF
TGTGCCAGCAGCCAGACTAGCGGGGGCGCTAGCACAGATACGCAGTATTTT
>TRBJ2-4|NA|NA|TRBV5-4
CASSSRGEFGNIQYF
TGTGCCAGCAGCTCCAGGGGCGAATTCGGAAACATTCAGTACTTC
>TRBJ2-6|NA|few|TRBV10-3
CAISDLTVFLGTGANVLTF
TGTGCCATCAGTGATTTAACAGTCTTCCTAGGGACCGGGGCCAACGTCCTGACTTTC
>TRBJ2-4|TRBD1|NA|TRBV28
CASSSPGQGANIQYF
TGTGCCAGCAGTTCTCCGGGACAGGGGGCGAACATTCAGTACTTC
>TRBJ2-1|TRBD2|NA|TRBV12-3/TRBV12-4
CASKGLGTSGVGEQFF
TGTGCCAGCAAGGGGCTGGGGACTAGCGGAGTTGGTGAGCAGTTCTTC
>TRBJ1-5|TRBD1|NA|TRBV20-1
CSARGRDRGQGQPQHF
TGCAGTGCTAGAGGCCGGGACAGGGGGCAGGGTCAGCCCCAGCATTTT
>TRBJ2-7|NA|NA|TRBV7-2
CASSSPRPLYEQYF
TGTGCCAGCAGCTCCCCGCGACCCCTATACGAGCAGTACTTC
>TRBJ1-2|NA|NA|TRBV2
CASSDKARAGYTF
TGTGCCAGCAGTGACAAAGCGAGGGCTGGCTACACCTTC
>TRBJ2-1|NA|once|TRBV27
CASGRTRSVTYNEQFF
TGTGCCAGCGGCCGCACACGGTCCGTTACCTACAATGAGCAGTTCTTC
>TRBJ1-2|TRBD1|NA|TRBV29-1
CSVVMGQEGYGYTF
TGCAGCGTTGTCATGGGACAGGAGGGCTATGGCTACACCTTC
>TRBJ2-3|NA|few|TRBV12-3/TRBV12-4
CASSLGKRGSDTQYF
TGTGCCAGCAGTCTAGGAAAAAGGGGGTCAGATACGCAGTATTTT
>TRBJ2-3|NA|NA|TRBV7-2
CASSLVGPGGTDTQYF
TGTGCCAGCAGCTTAGTGGGGCCAGGGGGGACAGATACGCAGTATTTT
>TRBJ2-1|TRBD2|NA|TRBV28
CASSLSGLAGASSYNEQFF
TGTGCCAGCAGTTTATCGGGACTAGCGGGGGCGAGCTCCTACAATGAGCAGTTCTTC
>TRBJ1-5|TRBD1|NA|TRBV5-1
CASSSSTGDNQPQHF
TGCGCCAGCAGCTCCTCTACAGGGGACAATCAGCCCCAGCATTTT
>TRBJ2-1|TRBD1|NA|TRBV10-3
CAISADRSGTEQFF
TGTGCCATCAGTGCGGACAGGTCGGGCACTGAGCAGTTCTTC
>TRBJ1-2|TRBD1|NA|TRBV20-1
CSARGQGHMSTF
TGCAGTGCTAGGGGACAGGGGCATATGAGCACCTTC
>TRBJ2-6|NA|NA|TRBV2
CTGPTGRSGANVLTF
TGTACCGGACCTACAGGGCGCTCTGGGGCCAACGTCCTGACTTTC
>TRBJ2-5|TRBD2|few|TRBV29-1
CSVVAGGQKTQYF
TGCAGCGTTGTGGCGGGGGGGCAAAAGACCCAGTACTTC
>TRBJ1-4|NA|NA|TRBV28
CASSLPNEKLFF
TGTGCCAGCAGTCTGCCAAATGAAAAACTGTTTTTT
>TRBJ2-1|TRBD1|NA|TRBV7-2
CASSADRGRDNEQFF
TGTGCCAGCAGCGCCGACAGGGGAAGGGACAATGAGCAGTTCTTC
>TRBJ2-1|NA|NA|TRBV6-2/TRBV6-3
CASNYQSNKQFF
TGTGCCAGCAATTACCAGAGCAATAAGCAGTTCTTC
>TRBJ1-4|NA|NA|TRBV10-3
CAISEPDRDNEKLFF
TGTGCCATCAGTGAGCCGGACAGAGATAATGAAAAACTGTTTTTT
>TRBJ2-3|NA|few|TRBV29-1
CSVDPRRDTDTQYF
TGCAGCGTTGATCCCCGACGGGACACAGATACGCAGTATTTT
>TRBJ2-1|NA|few|TRBV7-9
CASSPRSRVGVDEQFF
TGTGCCAGCAGCCCGAGGAGTAGGGTCGGGGTGGATGAGCAGTTCTTC
>TRBJ2-3|NA|NA|TRBV4-1
CASSQEGGISTDTQYF
TGCGCCAGCAGCCAAGAAGGGGGAATCAGCACAGATACGCAGTATTTT